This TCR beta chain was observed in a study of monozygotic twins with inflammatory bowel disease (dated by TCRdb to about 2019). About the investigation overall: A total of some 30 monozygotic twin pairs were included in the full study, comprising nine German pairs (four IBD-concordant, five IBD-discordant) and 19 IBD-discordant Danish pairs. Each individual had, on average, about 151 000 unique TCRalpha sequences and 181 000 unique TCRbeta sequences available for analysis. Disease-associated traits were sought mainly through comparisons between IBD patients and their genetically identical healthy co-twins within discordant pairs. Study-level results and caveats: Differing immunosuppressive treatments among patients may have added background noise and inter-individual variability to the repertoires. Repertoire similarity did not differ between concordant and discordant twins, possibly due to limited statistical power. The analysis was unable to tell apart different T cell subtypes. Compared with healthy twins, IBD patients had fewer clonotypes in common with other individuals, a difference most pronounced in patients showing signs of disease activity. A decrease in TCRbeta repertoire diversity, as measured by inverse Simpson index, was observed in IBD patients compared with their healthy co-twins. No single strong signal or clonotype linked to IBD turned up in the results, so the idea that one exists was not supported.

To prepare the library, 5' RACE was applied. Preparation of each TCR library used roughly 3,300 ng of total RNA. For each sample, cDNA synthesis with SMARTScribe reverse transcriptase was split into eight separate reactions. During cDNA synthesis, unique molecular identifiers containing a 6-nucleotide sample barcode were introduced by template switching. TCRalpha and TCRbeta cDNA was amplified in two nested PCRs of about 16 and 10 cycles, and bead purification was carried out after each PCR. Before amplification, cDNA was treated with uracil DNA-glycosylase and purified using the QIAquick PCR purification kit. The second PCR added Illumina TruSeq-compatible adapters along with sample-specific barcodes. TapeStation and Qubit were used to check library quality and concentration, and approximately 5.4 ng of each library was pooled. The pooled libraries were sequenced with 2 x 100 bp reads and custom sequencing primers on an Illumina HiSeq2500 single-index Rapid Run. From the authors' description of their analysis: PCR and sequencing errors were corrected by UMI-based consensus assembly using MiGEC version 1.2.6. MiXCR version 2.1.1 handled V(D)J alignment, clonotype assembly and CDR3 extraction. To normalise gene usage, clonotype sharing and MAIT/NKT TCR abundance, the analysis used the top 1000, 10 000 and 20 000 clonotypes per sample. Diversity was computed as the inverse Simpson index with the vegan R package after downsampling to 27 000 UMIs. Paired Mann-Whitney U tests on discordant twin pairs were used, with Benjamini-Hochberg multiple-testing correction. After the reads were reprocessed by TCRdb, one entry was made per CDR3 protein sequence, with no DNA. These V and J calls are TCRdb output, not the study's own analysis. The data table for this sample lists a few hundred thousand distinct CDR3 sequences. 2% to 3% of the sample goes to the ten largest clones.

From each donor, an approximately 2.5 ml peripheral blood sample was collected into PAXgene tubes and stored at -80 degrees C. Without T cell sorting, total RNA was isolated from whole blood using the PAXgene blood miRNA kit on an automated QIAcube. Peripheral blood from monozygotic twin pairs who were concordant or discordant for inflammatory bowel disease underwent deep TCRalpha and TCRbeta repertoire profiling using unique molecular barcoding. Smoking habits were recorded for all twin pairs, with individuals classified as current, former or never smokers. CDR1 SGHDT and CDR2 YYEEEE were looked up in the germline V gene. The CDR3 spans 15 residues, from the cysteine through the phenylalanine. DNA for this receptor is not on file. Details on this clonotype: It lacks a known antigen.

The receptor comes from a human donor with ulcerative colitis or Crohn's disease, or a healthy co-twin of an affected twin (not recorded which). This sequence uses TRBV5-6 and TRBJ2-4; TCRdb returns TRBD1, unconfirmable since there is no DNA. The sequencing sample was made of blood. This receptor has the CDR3 CASSLVRQGINIQYF.